These 17 T cell receptor beta chains share one sample of origin, sequenced in a study of T-cell memory formation after mild COVID-19. In TCRdb, the 5' RACE reads were re-called with MiXCR into one record per CDR3 protein. The sample comprises roughly 340,000 distinct CDR3 sequences, about a sixth of which are singletons, and 20% to 25% rests with the top ten. The sequencing input was PBMCs or a T cell subset sorted from them (not recorded which). The receptors come from a man aged 18 to 35 who had mild COVID-19 (a few samples of this study predate the infection). Cell type and time point are not known.

The rearrangement links TRBV15 to TRBJ1-1; D not resolved. The CDR3 sequence is 15 residues long. Germline loops: CDR1 LNHNV, CDR2 YYDKDF (reference sequence). V lost 0 bases to trimming and J lost 1 base, with 9 bases between them. In DNA, the CDR3 is TGTGCCACCAGCAGAGATCGGCAGACGAACACTGAAGCTTTCTTT. This translates into CATSRDRQTNTEAFF. Based on the CDR3 plus reference TRBV15 and TRBJ1-1, the full variable domain is DAMVIQNPRYQVTQFGKPVTLSCSQTLNHNVMYWYQQKSSQAPKLLFHYYDKDFNNEADTPDNFQSRRPNTSFCFLDIRSPGLGDTAMYLCATSRDRQTNTEAFFGQGTRLTVV.

CDR3 amino acids: CASSFGQGVLAGELFF. The CDR3 DNA reads as TGTGCCAGTAGTTTCGGACAGGGAGTATTGGCCGGGGAGCTGTTTTTT. The chain carries TRBV19 and TRBJ2-2, with 8 positions matching TRBD1. With 5 bases clipped from V and 6 bases from J, the junction kept 11 bases outside the gene matches. Germline V gives CDR1 LNHDA, CDR2 SQIVND (reference sequence). The CDR3 runs to 16 residues.

This chain connects TRBV7-2 to TRBJ2-7; D might be TRBD1 (6 bases). Per the germline V gene, CDR1 is SGHTA and CDR2 is FQGNSA. Trimming took off 7 bases at V and 4 bases at J, with 11 bases between the two ends. This CDR3 spans 12 amino acids. The CDR3: CASTKQGYEQYF. The CDR3 region has the DNA TGTGCCAGCACCAAACAGGGTTACGAGCAGTACTTC.

This clonotype was seen many times. This rearrangement joins TRBV4-1 to TRBJ2-5; TRBD2 aligns across 9 bases. The CDR3 is 15 residues long. V trimming: 0 bases; J trimming: 1 base; junction bases outside the gene matches: 0. Per the germline V gene, CDR1 is MGHRA and CDR2 is YSYEKL. The CDR3, as DNA: TGCGCCAGCAGCCAAGAGACTAGCGGCCAAGAGACCCAGTACTTC. Amino acid sequence: CASSQETSGQETQYF.

This clonotype was found a few times. The chain has TRBV7-7 and TRBJ2-7; D is ambiguous. The V and J ends lost 1 base and 5 bases respectively, with 9 bases between them. Germline CDR1 and CDR2: SSHAT and FNYEAQ (reference sequence). This CDR3 spans 13 amino acids. The CDR3 loop is CASSLDGRHEQYF. For the CDR3, the DNA is TGTGCCAGCAGCTTAGACGGCCGCCACGAGCAGTACTTC.

This clonotype showed up just a few times. The chain uses TRBV20-1 and TRBJ2-7, with 9 bases aligning to TRBD1. Germline assignment: CDR1 DFQATT and CDR2 SNEGSKA (reference sequence). V was pared by 5 bases and J by 2 bases, with 13 bases of the junction left unmatched. The length of the CDR3 is 16 residues. Written as DNA, the CDR3 is TGCAGTGCTGACAAGACTGACCGGGACAGGGCCTACGAGCAGTACGTC. Its protein product is CSADKTDRDRAYEQYV.

The table lists this clonotype with a few counts. The chain recombines TRBV12-3 or TRBV12-4 with TRBJ2-3; perhaps TRBD2 as D (7 bases). V lost 3 bases and J 4 bases, leaving 14 bases between the germline ends. The CDR3 totals 15 residues. The CDR3 DNA reads TGTGCCAGCAGTTTGGTGGGGGGGGCTTCAGATACGCAGTATTTT. As protein: CASSLVGGASDTQYF.

This clonotype has a handful of counts. V and J are TRBV5-1 and TRBJ1-4, with D unclear. There are 13 residues in the CDR3. V lost 0 bases and J lost 4, with 4 bases in between. Germline V gives CDR1 SGHRS, CDR2 YFSETQ. CDR3 DNA sequence: TGCGCCAGCAGCTTGGCTGTTAATGAAAAACTGTTTTTT. As protein: CASSLAVNEKLFF.

The chain links TRBV20-1 to TRBJ2-3, with 9 bases matching TRBD2. V lost 6 bases, J lost 6 bases, and 10 bases stayed unmatched. The CDR3 runs 14 residues. Germline CDR1 and CDR2: DFQATT and SNEGSKA (reference sequence). CDR3 bases: TGCAGTGCGTCCCTAGCGGGGTCGCGGGATACGCAGTATTTT. Its translation: CSASLAGSRDTQYF.

The rearrangement joins TRBV7-3 to TRBJ2-5, with D uncertain. Germline loops: CDR1 SGHTA, CDR2 FQGTGA. Trimming shortened V by 2 bases and J by 2 bases, and 12 bases separated the two germline ends. This CDR3 has 15 amino acids. CDR3 loop: CASSLGTNSQETQYF. CDR3 in DNA: TGTGCCAGCAGCTTAGGTACTAACTCACAAGAGACCCAGTACTTC.

V is TRBV7-9 and J is TRBJ1-1; D not certain. CDR3 length equals 14 residues. In germline, CDR1 is SEHNR, CDR2 FQNEAQ (reference sequence). Trimming stripped 1 base from V and 8 bases from J, with 14 bases between. CDR3 residues: CASSLGPHLTEAFF. The CDR3 bases are TGTGCCAGCAGCTTAGGTCCCCACCTGACCGAAGCTTTCTTT.

This clonotype was detected a few times. This chain joins TRBV10-3 and TRBJ2-1; 15 nucleotides agree with TRBD2. CDR1 is ENHRY, CDR2 SYGVKD, per germline. CDR3 length: 17 amino acids. V gave up 6 bases and J gave up 4 bases; unmatched junction bases: 7. As DNA, the CDR3 is TGTGCCATCAGCCGGACTAGCGGGGGGGATTTATACAATGAGCAGTTCTTC. The encoded protein is CAISRTSGGDLYNEQFF.

This clonotype was counted only a few times. The rearrangement uses TRBV6-6 and TRBJ2-7, with D uncertain. This CDR3 region has 15 residues. V gave up 2 bases and J gave up 5 bases, with 16 bases separating them. In germline, CDR1 is MNHNY, CDR2 SVGAGI (reference sequence). The DNA of the CDR3 is TGTGCCAGCAGTTACGGGTCATTAGGCAGCCACGAGCAGTACTTC. Residues: CASSYGSLGSHEQYF.

There are a few counts of this clonotype. The chain recombines TRBV5-5 with TRBJ2-3; no clear D. CDR1 is SGHKS, CDR2 YYEKEE, per germline (reference sequence). The CDR3 loop spans 14 amino acids. Trimming removed 1 base at V and 5 bases at J, with 11 bases between. This chain's CDR3 is CASSLPRKIDTQYF. CDR3 coding DNA: TGTGCCAGCAGCTTGCCCCGAAAAATAGATACGCAGTATTTT.

This clonotype has only a few counts. The chain links TRBV2 to TRBJ1-1; D gene unclear. The CDR3 spans 12 residues. V lost 8 bases and J 4 bases, leaving 11 bases between the germline ends. The germline V gene has CDR1 SNHLY and CDR2 FYNNEI. The CDR3 here is CASATLSTEAFF. CDR3 nucleotide sequence: TGTGCCAGCGCGACACTCAGCACTGAAGCTTTCTTT.

This clonotype was counted a single time. This chain's CDR3 is CASSVGQGTTNEKLFF. CDR3 DNA: TGCGCCAGCAGCGTGGGACAGGGCACAACTAATGAAAAACTGTTTTTT. The V call is TRBV5-1, the J call TRBJ1-4; 9 bases match TRBD1. Germline loops: CDR1 SGHRS, CDR2 YFSETQ. Germline trimming cut 4 bases from V and 0 bases from J; bases unmatched to any gene: 4. This CDR3 has 16 residues.

The sample holds a few counts of this clonotype. The genes are TRBV11-2 and TRBJ1-4; the match to TRBD1 covers 11 bases. The J segment lost 7 bases and the V segment lost 5 bases, leaving 9 bases of the junction unmatched. Per germline, CDR1 SGHAT and CDR2 FQNNGV. The CDR3 covers 16 residues. The CDR3 is CASSLGTGGAGEKLFF. In nucleotides, the CDR3 is TGTGCCAGCAGCCTAGGGACAGGGGGAGCGGGTGAAAAACTGTTTTTT.